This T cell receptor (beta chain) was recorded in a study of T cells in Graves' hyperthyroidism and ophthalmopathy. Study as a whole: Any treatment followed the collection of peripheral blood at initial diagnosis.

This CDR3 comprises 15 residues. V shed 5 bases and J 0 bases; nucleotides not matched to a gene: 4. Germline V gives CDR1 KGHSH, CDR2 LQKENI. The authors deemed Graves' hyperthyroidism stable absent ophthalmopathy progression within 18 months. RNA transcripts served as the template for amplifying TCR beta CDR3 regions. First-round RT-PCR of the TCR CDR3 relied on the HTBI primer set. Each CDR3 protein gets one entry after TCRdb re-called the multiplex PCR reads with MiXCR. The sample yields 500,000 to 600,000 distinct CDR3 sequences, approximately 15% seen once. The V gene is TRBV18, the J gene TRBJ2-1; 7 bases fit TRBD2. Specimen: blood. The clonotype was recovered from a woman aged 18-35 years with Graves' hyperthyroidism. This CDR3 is CASSTSESSYNEQFF. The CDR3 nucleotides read TGTGCCAGCTCAACTAGCGAAAGCTCCTACAATGAGCAGTTCTTC.